Each of the 23 T cell receptor beta chains below was sequenced from the same sample in a study of T cells in Graves' hyperthyroidism and ophthalmopathy. RNA transcripts were the template for amplifying TCR beta CDR3 regions. The primer set for the first-round RT-PCR of the TCR CDR3 was HTBI. TCRdb re-called the multiplex PCR reads through MiXCR, storing one row per CDR3 protein. Of hundreds of thousands of distinct CDR3 sequences in the sample, approximately 44% were seen once. The sample comprised peripheral blood or thyroid tissue (not recorded which). The receptor source for this set is a woman younger than 30 with Graves' hyperthyroidism.

CDR3 loop: CSASPGSSGNTIYF. The CDR3 coding sequence is TGCAGTGCTAGTCCCGGCTCCTCTGGAAACACCATATATTTT. The chain is built from TRBV20-1 and TRBJ1-3, with no clear D. CDR1 is DFQATT and CDR2 is SNEGSKA in the germline V gene (reference sequence). V lost 3 bases and J lost 0, with 9 bases in between. The CDR3 is made up of 14 amino acids.

This clonotype occurred once. The chain recombines TRBV20-1 with TRBJ1-5; tentatively, D is TRBD1 (6 bases). The CDR3 is made up of 12 amino acids. Looked up from germline, CDR1 is DFQATT and CDR2 is SNEGSKA (reference sequence). Trimming shortened V by 4 bases and J by 6 bases, and 10 bases separated the two germline ends. Here the CDR3 DNA reads TGCAGTGCTAACCAGGGGCTTCAGCCCCAGCATTTT. Amino acid sequence: CSANQGLQPQHF.

This clonotype was picked up many times. The V call is TRBV20-1, the J call TRBJ1-6, with 12 nucleotides matching TRBD1. The V and J ends lost 3 bases and 8 bases, in that order; junction bases with no gene match: 5. The V gene's germline CDR1 is DFQATT and CDR2 SNEGSKA (reference sequence). The CDR3 loop spans 15 amino acids. The CDR3: CSARRDRGHDSPLHF. CDR3 nucleotide sequence: TGCAGTGCTAGGCGGGACAGGGGGCATGATTCACCCCTCCACTTT.

The gene calls are TRBV20-1 and TRBJ1-1; D is possibly TRBD1 (6 bases). Germline CDR1 reads DFQATT; CDR2 reads SNEGSKA (reference sequence). Trimming cost V 7 bases and J 5 bases, with 20 bases left between them. The CDR3 runs 14 residues. The CDR3 spells CSGNDGGPLTEAFF. The DNA for the CDR3 is TGCAGTGGAAATGACGGGGGGCCATTGACTGAAGCTTTCTTT.

The chain is built from TRBV11-3 and TRBJ2-6; no firm D call. V was trimmed by 1 base and J by 4 bases, leaving 8 bases between them. Germline loops: CDR1 SGHNT, CDR2 YENEEA. This CDR3 has 15 amino acids. This chain's CDR3 is CASSLVVAGANVLTF. The CDR3 DNA reads TGTGCCAGCAGCTTAGTAGTGGCCGGGGCCAACGTCCTGACTTTC. The variable domain in full, completed from reference TRBV11-3 and TRBJ2-6, reads EAGVVQSPRYKIIEKKQPVAFWCNPISGHNTLYWYLQNLGQGPELLIRYENEEAVDDSQLPKDRFSAERLKGVDSTLKIQPAELGDSAVYLCASSLVVAGANVLTFGAGSRLTVL.

This clonotype was observed a few times. V usage is TRBV29-1 and J usage is TRBJ2-5; 8 nucleotides agree with TRBD1. The germline CDR1 and CDR2 sequences are SQVTM and ANQGSEA. The CDR3 has 18 amino acids. The V gene end was trimmed by 5 bases and the J gene end by 2 bases; junction bases not matched to a gene: 19. The CDR3 DNA is TGCAGCGTTCTCCCCTCCCGGTTAGGACAGGGCGGTCAAGAGACCCAGTACTTC. It codes for CSVLPSRLGQGGQETQYF. Full variable domain (remainder filled in from reference TRBV29-1 and TRBJ2-5): SAVISQKPSRDICQRGTSLTIQCQVDSQVTMMFWYRQQPGQSLTLIATANQGSEATYESGFVIDKFPISRPNLTFSTLTVSNMSPEDSSIYLCSVLPSRLGQGGQETQYFGPGTRLLVL.

This clonotype was picked up a small number of times. The CDR3 DNA reads as TGTGCCAGCAGTGAAGGGGCAGACCCCCAGCATTTT. This translates into CASSEGADPQHF. This chain connects TRBV2 to TRBJ1-5; D uncertain. Per the germline V gene, CDR1 is SNHLY and CDR2 is FYNNEI. V lost 1 base to trimming and J lost 10 bases, with 8 bases between them. There are 12 residues in the CDR3. The variable domain in full, completed from reference TRBV2 and TRBJ1-5, reads EPEVTQTPSHQVTQMGQEVILRCVPISNHLYFYWYRQILGQKVEFLVSFYNNEISEKSEIFDDQFSVERPDGSNFTLKIRSTKLEDSAMYFCASSEGADPQHFGDGTRLSIL.

About this clonotype itself: No conserved phenylalanine or tryptophan ends this CDR3, so it is likely a read error. V and J are TRBV10-3 and TRBJ1-1, with no clear D. The CDR3 loop spans 13 amino acids. Trimming removed 4 bases at V and 5 bases at J, with 11 bases between. Per germline, CDR1 ENHRY and CDR2 SYGVKD. The CDR3 loop reads CAISGAGGTEAFL. The CDR3 region has the DNA TGTGCCATCAGTGGGGCCGGCGGGACTGAAGCTTTCCTT.

The CDR3 sequence is CASSPGQGSTRVGAFF. CDR3 DNA: TGTGCCAGCTCACCTGGACAGGGGTCAACCCGAGTTGGCGCTTTCTTT. The rearrangement joins TRBV7-9 to TRBJ1-1; 9 nucleotides agree with TRBD1. The J segment lost 11 bases and the V segment lost 8 bases, leaving 21 bases of the junction unmatched. The CDR3 loop spans 16 amino acids. The germline V gene encodes CDR1 SEHNR and CDR2 FQNEAQ (reference sequence).

As to this clonotype: This may stem from a read error, because a much larger clone lies one nucleotide away. This is likely a read error, given that the CDR3 carries no conserved phenylalanine or tryptophan at its end. The chain carries TRBV7-2 and TRBJ1-2, with D perhaps TRBD1 (6 bases). Germline CDR1 SGHTA, CDR2 FQGNSA. The CDR3 extends over 11 amino acids. The CDR3 reads CAGRGSYGYTL. The CDR3 bases are TGTGCCGGCAGGGGCTCGTATGGCTACACCCTC.

This sequence joins TRBV9 and TRBJ2-5, with D maybe TRBD2 (5 bases). CDR1 and CDR2 from the germline V gene are SGDLS and YYNGEE. The CDR3 totals 14 residues. The ends were cut back, 3 bases at V and 5 bases at J, with 14 bases in the middle. For the CDR3, the DNA is TGTGCCAGCAGCGCACTGGGAGTCCGGGAGACCCAGTACTTC. Translating it yields CASSALGVRETQYF.

This clonotype was counted only a few times. The chain joins TRBV7-8 to TRBJ1-1; D is perhaps TRBD1 (5 bases). This CDR3 is 15 amino acids long. Trimming left V 4 bases short and J 4 bases short, with 16 bases between. CDR1 is SGHVS and CDR2 is FQNEAQ in the germline V gene. The CDR3: CASSSRSPGTTEAFF. Here the CDR3 DNA reads TGTGCCAGCAGCTCCCGGTCCCCGGGGACCACTGAAGCTTTCTTT.

The V call is TRBV7-9, the J call TRBJ2-2; D gene uncertain. Germline V gene sequence: CDR1 SEHNR, CDR2 FQNEAQ (reference sequence). Trimming removed 3 bases from V and 1 base from J, with 12 bases in between. This CDR3 has 16 amino acids. This CDR3 reads CASSFYMTGNTGELFF. The CDR3 DNA sequence: TGTGCCAGCAGCTTCTATATGACCGGGAACACCGGGGAGCTGTTTTTT. The full variable domain, in which reference TRBV7-9 and TRBJ2-2 provide the parts outside the CDR3, is DTGVSQNPRHKITKRGQNVTFRCDPISEHNRLYWYRQTLGQGPEFLTYFQNEAQLEKSRLLSDRFSAERPKGSFSTLEIQRTEQGDSAMYLCASSFYMTGNTGELFFGEGSRLTVL.

The V gene is TRBV29-1, the J gene TRBJ2-3; D not certain. V was pared by 2 bases and J by 4 bases, with 13 bases between. This CDR3 has 14 residues. The germline gives CDR1 SQVTM, CDR2 ANQGSEA. The CDR3 DNA reads TGCAGCGTTGAACTTAGTCTGAGCGCAGATACGCAGTATTTT. Protein product: CSVELSLSADTQYF.

The V and J genes are TRBV15 and TRBJ2-6; no definite D call. The V and J ends lost 3 bases and 1 base respectively, with 10 bases between them. Germline V gene data show CDR1 as LNHNV and CDR2 as YYDKDF (reference sequence). There are 16 residues in the CDR3. CDR3 in amino acids: CATSSPPRSGANVLTF. CDR3 sequence (DNA): TGTGCCACCAGCAGCCCCCCGCGATCTGGGGCCAACGTCCTGACTTTC.

The rearrangement uses TRBV20-1 and TRBJ2-5; the D gene could be TRBD1 or TRBD2 (5 bases each). The CDR3 spans 15 residues. Trimming removed 6 bases at V and 0 bases at J, with 17 bases between. The germline gives CDR1 DFQATT, CDR2 SNEGSKA (reference sequence). CDR3 sequence (DNA): TGCAGTGCCAACCGGGACGGTGGGTACCAAGAGACCCAGTACTTC. Residues: CSANRDGGYQETQYF.

About this clonotype itself: The CDR3 carries no conserved terminal phenylalanine or tryptophan, so it likely arises from a read error. The genes are TRBV7-9 and TRBJ1-1, with D perhaps TRBD1 (6 bases). This CDR3 spans 13 amino acids. Germline V gene data show CDR1 as SEHNR and CDR2 as FQNEAQ (reference sequence). CDR3 in DNA: TGTGCCAGCAGCCACAGGGACGACACCGAAGCTTTCCTT. It yields the protein CASSHRDDTEAFL.

The V call is TRBV2, the J call TRBJ2-5, with 11 bases matching TRBD2. The germline CDR1 and CDR2 sequences are SNHLY and FYNNEI. There are 15 residues in the CDR3. V lost 6 bases, J lost 2 bases, and 5 bases stayed unmatched. The CDR3 DNA follows: TGTGCCAGCAGCTTCCCTAGCGGGAGGCAAGAGACCCAGTACTTC. This sequence encodes CASSFPSGRQETQYF.

The chain is built from TRBV7-9 and TRBJ2-5, with a weak D call TRBD1 (6 bases). This CDR3 spans 15 amino acids. Germline values: CDR1 SEHNR, CDR2 FQNEAQ (reference sequence). Trimming took off 4 bases at V and 3 bases at J, with 15 bases between the two ends. The chain's CDR3 is CASSSPAQGEETQYF. The CDR3 DNA sequence: TGTGCCAGCAGCTCTCCGGCACAGGGTGAAGAGACCCAGTACTTC. The full variable domain, with the rest looked up from reference TRBV7-9 and TRBJ2-5, is DTGVSQNPRHKITKRGQNVTFRCDPISEHNRLYWYRQTLGQGPEFLTYFQNEAQLEKSRLLSDRFSAERPKGSFSTLEIQRTEQGDSAMYLCASSSPAQGEETQYFGPGTRLLVL.

The chain joins TRBV2 to TRBJ1-2; 7 positions match TRBD1. Germline values: CDR1 SNHLY, CDR2 FYNNEI. The CDR3 has 16 residues. V dropped 6 bases and J dropped 0; count of bases not matched to a gene: 10. DNA for the CDR3: TGTGCCAGCAGCCTATCCGGGACAGAACCTAACTATGGCTACACCTTC. Translating it yields CASSLSGTEPNYGYTF.

In its sample, this clonotype was seen many times. This rearrangement joins TRBV2 to TRBJ2-7; 8 nucleotides align to TRBD2. The germline V gene encodes CDR1 SNHLY and CDR2 FYNNEI. Trimming removed 4 bases from V and 2 bases from J; junction bases left unmatched: 4. The CDR3 contains 14 residues. Here the CDR3 reads CASSVEREPYEQYF. The DNA for the CDR3 is TGTGCCAGCAGTGTTGAGCGGGAGCCCTACGAGCAGTACTTC.

This clonotype was counted only a few times. CDR3 region: CASSSTVPNYGYTF. The DNA of the CDR3 is TGTGCCAGCAGCTCGACAGTTCCCAACTATGGCTACACCTTC. The V and J genes are TRBV7-9 and TRBJ1-2, with D perhaps TRBD1 (5 bases). Germline values: CDR1 SEHNR, CDR2 FQNEAQ (reference sequence). V lost 4 bases and J lost 2, with 11 bases in between. The CDR3 spans 14 residues.

On this clonotype itself: The conserved closing phenylalanine or tryptophan is absent in this CDR3, likely reflecting a read error. No DNA is shown, since the ends of the CDR3 on it are uncertain; the CDR3 is the one TCRdb lists. This chain links TRBV7-9 with TRBJ1-4. The CDR3 is 8 residues long, counting both termini. CDR1 and CDR2 from the germline V gene are SEHNR and FQNEAQ (reference sequence). The CDR3 sequence is CASSLGPN.